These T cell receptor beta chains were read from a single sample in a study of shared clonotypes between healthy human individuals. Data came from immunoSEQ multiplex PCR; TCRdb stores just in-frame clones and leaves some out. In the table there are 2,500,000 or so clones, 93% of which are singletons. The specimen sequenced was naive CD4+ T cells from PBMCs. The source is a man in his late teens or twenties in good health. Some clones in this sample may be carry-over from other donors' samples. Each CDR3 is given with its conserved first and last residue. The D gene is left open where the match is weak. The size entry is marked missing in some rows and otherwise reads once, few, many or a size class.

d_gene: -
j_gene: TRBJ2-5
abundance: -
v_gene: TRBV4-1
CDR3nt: TGCGCCAGCAGCCATCCGAACAGGGTACGAGAGACCCAGTACTTC
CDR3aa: CASSHPNRVRETQYF

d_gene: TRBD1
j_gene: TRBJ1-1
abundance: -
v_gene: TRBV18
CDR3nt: TGTGCCAGCTCACGGGGACAGGGGAACACTGAAGCTTTCTTT
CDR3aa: CASSRGQGNTEAFF

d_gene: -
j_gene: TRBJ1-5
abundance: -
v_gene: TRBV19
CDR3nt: TGTGCCAGTAGTAGGGGGTTAAAAGGGCCCCAGCATTTT
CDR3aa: CASSRGLKGPQHF

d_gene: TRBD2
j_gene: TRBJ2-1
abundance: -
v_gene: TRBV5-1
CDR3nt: TGCGCCAGCAGCGAGGGCCTTAGCGGGAGGGCAACTGAGCAGTTCTTC
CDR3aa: CASSEGLSGRATEQFF

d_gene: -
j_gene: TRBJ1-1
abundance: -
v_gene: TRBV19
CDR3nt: TGTGCCAGTAGTATAGGTAGACCCCGGGGAGACATTGAAGCTTTCTTT
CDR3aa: CASSIGRPRGDIEAFF

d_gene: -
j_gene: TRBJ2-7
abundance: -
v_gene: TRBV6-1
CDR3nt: TGTGCCAGCAGTGACAGGGTCTACGAGCAGTACTTC
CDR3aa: CASSDRVYEQYF

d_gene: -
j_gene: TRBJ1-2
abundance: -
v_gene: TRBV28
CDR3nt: TGTGCCAGCAGTTTCCCCCTTGGAGGGGTAAGCTATGGCTACACCTTC
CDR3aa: CASSFPLGGVSYGYTF

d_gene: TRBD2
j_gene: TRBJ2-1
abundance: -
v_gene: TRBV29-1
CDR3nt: TGCAGCGTTACAGGGACTAGCGGGATCCTTGAGCAGTTCTTC
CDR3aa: CSVTGTSGILEQFF

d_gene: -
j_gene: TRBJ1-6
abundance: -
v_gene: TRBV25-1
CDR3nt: TGTGCCAGCAGTGCTGAAGGGTGGAATTCACCCCTCCACTTT
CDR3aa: CASSAEGWNSPLHF

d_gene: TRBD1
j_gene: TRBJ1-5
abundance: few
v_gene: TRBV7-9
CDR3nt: TGTGCCAGCAGCTTAACAGGGGGCGAGCAGCCCCAGCATTTT
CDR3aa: CASSLTGGEQPQHF

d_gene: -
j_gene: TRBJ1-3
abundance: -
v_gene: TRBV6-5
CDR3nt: TGTGCCAGCAGTTCGAGGACCGACACCGTTACCTCCACCATATATTTT
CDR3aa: CASSSRTDTVTSTIYF

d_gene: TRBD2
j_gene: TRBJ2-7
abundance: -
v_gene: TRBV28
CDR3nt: TGTGCCAGCAGGATAGCGGGAGGATTCTACGAGCAGTACTTC
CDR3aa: CASRIAGGFYEQYF

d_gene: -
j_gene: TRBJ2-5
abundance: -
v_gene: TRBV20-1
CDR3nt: TGCAGTGCCTCCGGAGAGACCCAGTACTTC
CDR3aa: CSASGETQYF

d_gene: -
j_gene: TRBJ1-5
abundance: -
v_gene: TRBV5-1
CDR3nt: TGCGCCAGCAGCTTGGATCGGGGCGATCAGCCCCAGCATTTT
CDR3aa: CASSLDRGDQPQHF

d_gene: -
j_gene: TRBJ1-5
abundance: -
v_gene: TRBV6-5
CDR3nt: TGTGCCAGCAGTCCTACCGGGGGGAATCAGCCCCAGCATTTT
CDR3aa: CASSPTGGNQPQHF

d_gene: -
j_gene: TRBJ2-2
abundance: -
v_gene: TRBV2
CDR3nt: TGTGCCAGCACCCAGGGAACAGCCAACACCGGGGAGCTGTTTTTT
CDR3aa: CASTQGTANTGELFF

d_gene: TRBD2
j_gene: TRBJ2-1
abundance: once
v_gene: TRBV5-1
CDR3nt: TGCGCCAGCAGCTCCGTCCAGAGCGGGAGCTACAATGAGCAGTTCTTC
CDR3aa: CASSSVQSGSYNEQFF

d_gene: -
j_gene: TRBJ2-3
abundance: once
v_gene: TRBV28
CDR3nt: TGTGCCAGCATCTTTAGACTGGGCCCCCCAGATACGCAGTATTTT
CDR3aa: CASIFRLGPPDTQYF

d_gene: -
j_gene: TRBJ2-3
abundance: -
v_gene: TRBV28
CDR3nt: TGTGCCAGCAGCCCACTAGTGGCAGATACGCAGTATTTT
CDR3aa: CASSPLVADTQYF

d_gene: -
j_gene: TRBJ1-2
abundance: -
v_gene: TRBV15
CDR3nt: TGTGCCACCAGCGGGGGCCGTAGGAGTAACTATGGCTACACCTTC
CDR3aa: CATSGGRRSNYGYTF

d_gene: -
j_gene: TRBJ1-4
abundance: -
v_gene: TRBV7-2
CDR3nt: TGTGCCAGCAGCTTAGAGGGGGGGGAAAAACTGTTTTTT
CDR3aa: CASSLEGGEKLFF

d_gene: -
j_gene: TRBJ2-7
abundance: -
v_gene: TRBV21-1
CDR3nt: TGTGCCAGCAGCGACCGAAGGACAGTCGAGCAGTACTTC
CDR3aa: CASSDRRTVEQYF

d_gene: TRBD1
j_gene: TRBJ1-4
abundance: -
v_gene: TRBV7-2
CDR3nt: TGTGCCAGCAGCCTCCGAGAGGGGACAGAACTGTTTTTT
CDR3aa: CASSLREGTELFF

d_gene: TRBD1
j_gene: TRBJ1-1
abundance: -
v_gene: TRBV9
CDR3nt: TGTGCCAGCAGCGTACAGGGGGCCACTGAAGCTTTCTTT
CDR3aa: CASSVQGATEAFF

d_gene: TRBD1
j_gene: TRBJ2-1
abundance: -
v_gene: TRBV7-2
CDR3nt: TGTGCCAGCAGCTGGGACAGGTCCTCCTACAATGAGCAGTTCTTC
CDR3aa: CASSWDRSSYNEQFF

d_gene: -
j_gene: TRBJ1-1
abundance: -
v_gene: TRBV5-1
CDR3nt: TGCGCCAGCAGCTCCCGCAAGCCTCCGGGACATTCGAACACTGAAGCTTTCTTT
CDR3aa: CASSSRKPPGHSNTEAFF

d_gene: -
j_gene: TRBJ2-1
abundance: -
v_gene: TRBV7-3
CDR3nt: TGTGCCAGCAGGAACCGGGACACCTCTGGACATGAGCAGTTCTTC
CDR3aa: CASRNRDTSGHEQFF

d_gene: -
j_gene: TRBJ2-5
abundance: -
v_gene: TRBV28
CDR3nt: TGTGCCAGCAGTTCTAGGGAAGAGACCCAGTACTTC
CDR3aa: CASSSREETQYF

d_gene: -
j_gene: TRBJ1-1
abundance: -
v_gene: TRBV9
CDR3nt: TGTGCCAGCAGCGTACGAGGGGCGGACACTGAAGCTTTCTTT
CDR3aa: CASSVRGADTEAFF

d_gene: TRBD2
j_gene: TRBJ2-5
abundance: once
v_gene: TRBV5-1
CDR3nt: TGCGCCAGCAGACTACACGGGACTAGCGGGAGTATTCAAGAGACCCAGTACTTC
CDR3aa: CASRLHGTSGSIQETQYF

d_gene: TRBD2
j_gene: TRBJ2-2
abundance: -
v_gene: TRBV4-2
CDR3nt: TGTGCCAGCAGCCAACCCCGGGACTATACATACGGGGAGCTGTTTTTT
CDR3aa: CASSQPRDYTYGELFF

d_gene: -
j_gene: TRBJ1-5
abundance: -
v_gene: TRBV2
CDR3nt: TGTGCCAGCAGTGAAGCCGGAGGAAGCAATCAGCCCCAGCATTTT
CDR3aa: CASSEAGGSNQPQHF

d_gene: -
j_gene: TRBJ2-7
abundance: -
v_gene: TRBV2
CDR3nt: TGTGCCAGCAGATTCAACGCCTACGAGCAGTACTTC
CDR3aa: CASRFNAYEQYF

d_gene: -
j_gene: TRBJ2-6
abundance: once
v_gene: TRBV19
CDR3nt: TGTGCCAGTAGTATCCCAGGGGCTGGGGCCAACGTCCTGACTTTC
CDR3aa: CASSIPGAGANVLTF

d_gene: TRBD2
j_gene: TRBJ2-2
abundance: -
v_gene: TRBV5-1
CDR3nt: TGCGCCAGCAGCTTGGTGCCGCGGGAGGGGACCGGGGAGCTGTTTTTT
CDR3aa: CASSLVPREGTGELFF

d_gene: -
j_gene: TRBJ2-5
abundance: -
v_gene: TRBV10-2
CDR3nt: TGCGCCAGCAGTGAGTCGAATGGGGGAACCCAGTACTTC
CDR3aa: CASSESNGGTQYF

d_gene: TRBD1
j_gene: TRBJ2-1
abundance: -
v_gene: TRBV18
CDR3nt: TGTGCCAGCTCGCCCGACAGGGTCCTGAATGAGCAGTTCTTC
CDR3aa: CASSPDRVLNEQFF

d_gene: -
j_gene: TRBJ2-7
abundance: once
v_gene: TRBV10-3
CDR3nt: TGTGCCTCCCGCCCTTTTGGGGGCCCCTACGAGCAGTACTTC
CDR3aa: CASRPFGGPYEQYF

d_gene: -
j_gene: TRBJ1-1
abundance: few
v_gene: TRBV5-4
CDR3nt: TGTGCCAGCAGCTTGGAAAGGCTCGAAGCTTTCTTT
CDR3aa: CASSLERLEAFF

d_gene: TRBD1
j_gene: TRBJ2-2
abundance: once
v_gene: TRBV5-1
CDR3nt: TGCGCCAGCACCAGACAGGGCGACGGGGAGCTGTTTTTT
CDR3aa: CASTRQGDGELFF

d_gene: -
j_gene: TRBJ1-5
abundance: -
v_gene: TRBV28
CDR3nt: TGTGCCAGCAGTTTACGGCCGTTCACCGCATACAATCAGCCCCAGCATTTT
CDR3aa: CASSLRPFTAYNQPQHF

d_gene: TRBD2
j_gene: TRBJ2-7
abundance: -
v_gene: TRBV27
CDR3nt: TGTGCCAGCAGTTTAAAATCTATCCGACTAGCGGGGTCCTACGAGCAGTACTTC
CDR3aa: CASSLKSIRLAGSYEQYF

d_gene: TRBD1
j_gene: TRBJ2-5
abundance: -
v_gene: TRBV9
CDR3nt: TGTGCCAGCAGCTTACGACAGGGGCAAGAGACCCAGTACTTC
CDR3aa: CASSLRQGQETQYF

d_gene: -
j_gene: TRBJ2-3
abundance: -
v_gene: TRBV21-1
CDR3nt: TGTGCCAGCAGCAAAGGGACTAGCGGGAGGGTTAGCACAGATACGCAGTATTTT
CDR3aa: CASSKGTSGRVSTDTQYF

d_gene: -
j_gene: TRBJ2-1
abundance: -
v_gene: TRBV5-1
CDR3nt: TGCGCCAGCAGCTTGTATTACCCGAGGACTTTCACTTCCTACAATGAGCAGTTCTTC
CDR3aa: CASSLYYPRTFTSYNEQFF

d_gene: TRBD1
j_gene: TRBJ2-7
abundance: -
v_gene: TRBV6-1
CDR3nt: TGTGCCAGCAGTGAGGGACAGCCGCCTCACGAGCAGTACTTC
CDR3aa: CASSEGQPPHEQYF

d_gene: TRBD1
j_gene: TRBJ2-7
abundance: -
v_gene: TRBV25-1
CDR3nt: TGTGCCAGCAGTGCGAAGACCGGGACAGTCGAGCAGTACTTC
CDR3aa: CASSAKTGTVEQYF

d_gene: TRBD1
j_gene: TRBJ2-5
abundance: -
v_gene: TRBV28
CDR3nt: TGTGCCAGCAGTTACGGGACAGGGATAGTCCGAGAGACCCAGTACTTC
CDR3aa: CASSYGTGIVRETQYF

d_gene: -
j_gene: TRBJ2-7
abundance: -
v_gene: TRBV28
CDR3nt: TGTGCCACCGCTGGGTCTGGCCCCTACGAGCAGTACTTC
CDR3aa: CATAGSGPYEQYF

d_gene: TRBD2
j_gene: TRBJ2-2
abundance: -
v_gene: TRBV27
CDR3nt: TGTGCCAGCAGTTTAAGGGGACTAGCGGGAGGCCTCGGCACCGGGGAGCTGTTTTTT
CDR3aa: CASSLRGLAGGLGTGELFF